The 21 T cell receptor beta chains below were found in one sample sequenced in a study of cytomegalovirus exposure and HLA in healthy donors. Primers included in the PCR were 60 Vbeta and 13 Jbeta primers. Repertoires were generated with immunoSEQ multiplex PCR, while TCRdb's copy carries only in-frame clones and drops some. The table has about 160,000 clones, about 65% seen once. Sample: PBMCs. These receptors originate from a woman aged 25-40 years in good health and CMV-seronegative.

This clone was counted once. The V gene is TRBV4-1, the J gene TRBJ2-7, with a tentative D call TRBD2 (7 bases). The V and J ends lost 2 bases and 6 bases respectively, with 11 bases between them. Germline lookup yields CDR1 MGHRA and CDR2 YSYEKL. CDR3 length equals 13 residues. CDR3 protein: CASSQRGGAEQYF. For the CDR3, the DNA is TGCGCCAGCAGCCAAAGGGGGGGAGCCGAGCAGTACTTC.

V and J are TRBV18 and TRBJ1-1, with D possibly being TRBD1 (5 bases). CDR1 and CDR2 from the germline V gene are KGHSH and LQKENI. With 3 bases removed from V and 1 base from J, the gap between germline ends came to 9 bases. The CDR3 runs 14 residues. CDR3 nucleotides: TGTGCCAGCTCACCCCAAGGACAGAACACTGAAGCTTTCTTT. This encodes CASSPQGQNTEAFF. Looking up the rest from reference TRBV18 and TRBJ1-1 gives the full variable domain: NAGVMQNPRHLVRRRGQEARLRCSPMKGHSHVYWYRQLPEEGLKFMVYLQKENIIDESGMPKERFSAEFPKEGPSILRIQQVVRGDSAAYFCASSPQGQNTEAFFGQGTRLTVV.

The V gene is TRBV28, the J gene TRBJ2-1; 10 bases agree with TRBD2. J lost 7 bases, V lost 7 bases, and 7 bases had no gene match. In germline, CDR1 is MDHEN, CDR2 SYDVKM. The CDR3 length is 14 residues. The CDR3 region is CASIPLAGVNEQFF. As DNA, the CDR3 is TGTGCCAGCATCCCTCTAGCGGGAGTAAATGAGCAGTTCTTC.

This clone was observed a few times. The chain couples TRBV15 to TRBJ2-2; possible D gene TRBD2, 5 bases. V was shortened by 7 bases and J by 5 bases, with 20 bases between the two germline ends. The CDR3 sequence is 16 residues long. CDR1 and CDR2 (germline): LNHNV, YYDKDF (reference sequence). CDR3 protein: CATTSFERGETGELFF. The DNA of the CDR3 is TGTGCCACCACCTCCTTCGAACGGGGAGAGACCGGGGAGCTGTTTTTT.

This clone appeared a few times. The gene calls are TRBV7-6 and TRBJ2-2; no reliable D call. The CDR3 contains 15 residues. V was cut by 4 bases and J by 5 bases, with 14 bases left in between. CDR1 is SGHVS and CDR2 is FNYEAQ in the germline V gene. CDR3 amino acids: CASSYLPTGTGELFF. CDR3 DNA: TGTGCCAGCAGCTACTTGCCGACTGGAACCGGGGAGCTGTTTTTT.

The chain employs TRBV30 and TRBJ2-7; no definite D call. The CDR3 spans 13 residues. Germline assignment: CDR1 GTSNPN and CDR2 SVGIG (reference sequence). Trimming left V 0 bases short and J 2 bases short, with 8 bases between. This chain's CDR3 is CAWSVSSPYEQYF. In nucleotides, the CDR3 is TGTGCCTGGAGTGTGAGTAGCCCCTACGAGCAGTACTTC.

J is TRBJ2-1 and V is TRBV5-1, with D possibly matching TRBD1 (5 bases). The V end was cut by 1 base, the J end by 5 bases, with 10 bases between. Germline assignment: CDR1 SGHRS and CDR2 YFSETQ. This CDR3 is 14 amino acids long. As DNA, the CDR3 is TGCGCCAGCAGCTTGCAGGGTAATGACAATGAGCAGTTCTTC. Its translation is CASSLQGNDNEQFF.

This chain joins TRBV15 and TRBJ2-3; TRBD1 matches 12 bases. With 1 base clipped from V and 3 bases from J, the junction kept 2 bases outside the gene matches. The CDR3 sequence is 16 residues long. Germline V CDR1 and CDR2: LNHNV, YYDKDF (reference sequence). The CDR3 sequence is CATSRGDRGPTDTQYF. In DNA form, the CDR3 reads TGTGCCACCAGCAGAGGGGACAGGGGGCCGACAGATACGCAGTATTTT.

The chain combines TRBV30 with TRBJ2-5, with 8 nucleotides matching TRBD1. With V trimmed by 2 bases and J by 4 bases, 9 bases remained unmatched. Germline V lookup: CDR1 GTSNPN, CDR2 SVGIG (reference sequence). The CDR3 runs to 15 residues. CDR3 nucleotides: TGTGCCTGGAGTCAACGCAGGGGGCCTGGAGAGACCCAGTACTTC. Protein sequence: CAWSQRRGPGETQYF.

This clone is a singleton in its sample. V usage is TRBV18 and J usage is TRBJ1-2; D gene unclear. V was shortened by 6 bases and J by 4 bases, with 18 bases between the two germline ends. The CDR3 consists of 15 residues. Germline V gene lookup returns CDR1 KGHSH and CDR2 LQKENI. CDR3 amino acids: CASSPSRGESYGYTF. CDR3 coding DNA: TGTGCCAGCTCTCCCTCCCGGGGAGAAAGCTATGGCTACACCTTC.

V is TRBV6-1 and J is TRBJ2-6; 7 nucleotides match TRBD2. J lost 2 bases, V lost 0 bases, and 4 bases had no gene match. The CDR3 totals 17 residues. Germline values: CDR1 MNHNS, CDR2 SASEGT. The CDR3 region is CASSEAWGGAGANVLTF. The CDR3, as DNA: TGTGCCAGCAGTGAAGCGTGGGGAGGGGCTGGGGCCAACGTCCTGACTTTC.

This clone was detected only a few times. No DNA is shown, since the ends of the CDR3 on it are uncertain; the CDR3 is the one TCRdb lists. This rearrangement joins TRBV28 to TRBJ2-2; the D call of TRBD1 is as the table states it, not checked on the DNA. Germline V gene data show CDR1 as MDHEN and CDR2 as SYDVKM. The CDR3 adds up to 15 amino acids, both ends counted. The CDR3 reads CASSFLAGNTGELFF.

The V and J genes are TRBV28 and TRBJ2-5; perhaps TRBD2 as D (6 bases). TRBJ2-7 explains the end of the DNA better; the J call may be wrong. The CDR3 extends over 16 amino acids. The V gene's germline CDR1 is MDHEN and CDR2 SYDVKM. CDR3 nucleotides: TGTGCCAGCAGTTTCTCGCTGGGCGGGGTTCTCTACGAGCAGTACTTC. Amino acids: CASSFSLGGVLYEQYF.

This sequence joins TRBV19 and TRBJ2-7; 13 nucleotides align to TRBD2. Germline CDR1 is LNHDA and CDR2 is SQIVND (reference sequence). V lost 6 bases, J lost 5 bases, and 7 bases stayed unmatched. This CDR3 region has 15 residues. Written as DNA, the CDR3 is TGTGCCAGTAGGCGCGGGACTAGCGGGATGAACGAGCAGTACTTC. Translation gives CASRRGTSGMNEQYF.

A remark on this clone: Mismatch with germline at one junction end may stem from a read error. The chain carries TRBV7-9 and TRBJ2-7, with no clear D. CDR1 and CDR2 from the germline V gene are SEHNR and FQNEAQ (reference sequence). CDR3 length equals 12 residues. The CDR3 DNA is TGTTCCAGCAGCTTAGCTAACTACGAGCAGTACTTC. This translates into CSSSLANYEQYF.

The chain recombines TRBV19 with TRBJ1-1; D not certain. CDR1 LNHDA and CDR2 SQIVND come from the germline V gene (reference sequence). The CDR3 runs 13 residues. V was clipped by 3 bases and J by 3 bases, with 8 bases between them. CDR3 in DNA: TGTGCCAGTAGTATTACAGAGTACACTGAAGCTTTCTTT. Amino acids: CASSITEYTEAFF.

This clone was seen more than once but under ten times. This rearrangement joins TRBV5-1 to TRBJ2-3, with D perhaps TRBD2 (6 bases). The CDR3 sequence is 16 residues long. The germline V gene encodes CDR1 SGHRS and CDR2 YFSETQ. The ends were cut back, 5 bases at V and 6 bases at J, with 22 bases in the middle. The CDR3 DNA reads as TGCGCCAGCAGGGAGGGGTCGGGAGTGGTCGCCGATACGCAGTATTTT. Amino acid sequence: CASREGSGVVADTQYF.

The chain couples TRBV11-2 to TRBJ1-2, with D hard to call. V was cut by 5 bases and J by 8 bases, with 30 bases left in between. The CDR3 is 18 amino acids. Germline CDR1 is SGHAT and CDR2 is FQNNGV. DNA for the CDR3: TGTGCCAGCAGCCAGATCCGGCGGCAGAAAAAAGGCTATGGAGGCTACACCTTC. Its translation: CASSQIRRQKKGYGGYTF.

The CDR3 DNA reads TGTGCCTGGAGTGCACGATGGACTGGGACTGAAGCTTTCTTT. It yields the protein CAWSARWTGTEAFF. The chain employs TRBV30 and TRBJ1-1; D uncertain. The length of the CDR3 is 14 residues. CDR1 and CDR2 (germline): GTSNPN, SVGIG (reference sequence). The V end lost 1 base, the J end lost 5 bases, and 14 bases lay between the germline ends.

The chain employs TRBV28 and TRBJ1-5; D remains ambiguous. V was pared by 4 bases and J by 4 bases, with 11 bases between. Per the germline V gene, CDR1 is MDHEN and CDR2 is SYDVKM. The CDR3 has 14 amino acids. The CDR3 sequence: CASSSGVRNQPQHF. The DNA of the CDR3 is TGTGCCAGCAGTTCCGGGGTTCGAAATCAGCCCCAGCATTTT.

The V and J genes are TRBV5-5 and TRBJ2-1; TRBD2 aligns across 14 bases. The length of the CDR3 is 16 residues. CDR1 and CDR2 from the germline V gene are SGHKS and YYEKEE (reference sequence). Germline trimming cut 5 bases from V and 8 bases from J; bases unmatched to any gene: 9. The CDR3 nucleotides are TGTGCCAGCAGGGCGACTAGCGGGAGGGCCGGAGATGAGCAGTTCTTC. The encoded protein is CASRATSGRAGDEQFF.